A single sample is the source of the 3 T cell receptor beta chains below, sequenced in a study of blood T cell repertoires in COVID-19 (dated by TCRdb to 2020 to 2022). Library preparation was by the immunoSEQ multiplex PCR assay. As stored in TCRdb, this immuneACCESS dataset retains in-frame rearrangements with V and J assigned. A fraction of the clones does not appear; measured against another copy, unresolved V genes explain less than half of the discrepancy, and the remainder lacks a known reason. Across this sample there are roughly 250,000 clones, with 81% seen only once. The ten biggest clones cover about 3.2% of the sample. Sequences were obtained from peripheral blood. The origin of the receptors is a woman aged 55-75 years with active or convalescent COVID-19.

CDR3 sequence: CAANHRGNTIYF. The DNA for the CDR3 is TGTGCCGCCAACCATCGGGGAAACACCATATATTTT. This rearrangement joins TRBV12-3 or TRBV12-4 to TRBJ1-3; D not resolved. This CDR3 is 12 amino acids long. The germline V and J ends were trimmed by 11 bases and 4 bases, with 12 bases remaining between them.

The chain joins TRBV19 to TRBJ2-3; 8 nucleotides align to TRBD1. This CDR3 is 13 amino acids long. V was clipped by 6 bases and J by 5 bases; unmatched bases: 4. Germline V gene lookup returns CDR1 LNHDA and CDR2 SQIVND (reference sequence). This chain's CDR3 is CASRVTGGDTQYF. CDR3 DNA: TGTGCCAGTAGAGTAACAGGGGGAGATACGCAGTATTTT.

The table lists this clone with a count of one. This sequence joins TRBV6-5 and TRBJ2-7; 7 bases line up with TRBD1. Germline loops: CDR1 MNHEY, CDR2 SVGAGI. V lost 9 bases, J lost 2 bases, and 1 base stayed unmatched. CDR3 size: 11 residues. The DNA of the CDR3 is TGTGCCAGTCAGGGGGCCTACGAGCAGTACTTC. Its protein product is CASQGAYEQYF.